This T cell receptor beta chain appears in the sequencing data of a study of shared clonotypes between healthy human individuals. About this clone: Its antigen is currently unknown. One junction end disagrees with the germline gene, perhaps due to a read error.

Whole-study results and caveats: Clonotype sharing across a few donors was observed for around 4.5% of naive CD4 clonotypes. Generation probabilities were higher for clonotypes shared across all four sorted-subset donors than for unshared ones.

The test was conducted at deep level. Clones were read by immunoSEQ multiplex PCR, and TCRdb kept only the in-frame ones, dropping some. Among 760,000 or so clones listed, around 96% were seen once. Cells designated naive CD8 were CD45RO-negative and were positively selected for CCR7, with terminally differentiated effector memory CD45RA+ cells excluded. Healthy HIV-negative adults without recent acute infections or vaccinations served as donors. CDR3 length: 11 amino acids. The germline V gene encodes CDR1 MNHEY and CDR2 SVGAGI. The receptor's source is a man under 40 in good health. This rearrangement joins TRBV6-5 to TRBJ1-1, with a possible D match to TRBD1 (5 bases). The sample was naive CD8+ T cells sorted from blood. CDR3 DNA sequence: TGCGGGGCGGGACGGAACACTGAAGCTTTCTTT. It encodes CGAGRNTEAFF.